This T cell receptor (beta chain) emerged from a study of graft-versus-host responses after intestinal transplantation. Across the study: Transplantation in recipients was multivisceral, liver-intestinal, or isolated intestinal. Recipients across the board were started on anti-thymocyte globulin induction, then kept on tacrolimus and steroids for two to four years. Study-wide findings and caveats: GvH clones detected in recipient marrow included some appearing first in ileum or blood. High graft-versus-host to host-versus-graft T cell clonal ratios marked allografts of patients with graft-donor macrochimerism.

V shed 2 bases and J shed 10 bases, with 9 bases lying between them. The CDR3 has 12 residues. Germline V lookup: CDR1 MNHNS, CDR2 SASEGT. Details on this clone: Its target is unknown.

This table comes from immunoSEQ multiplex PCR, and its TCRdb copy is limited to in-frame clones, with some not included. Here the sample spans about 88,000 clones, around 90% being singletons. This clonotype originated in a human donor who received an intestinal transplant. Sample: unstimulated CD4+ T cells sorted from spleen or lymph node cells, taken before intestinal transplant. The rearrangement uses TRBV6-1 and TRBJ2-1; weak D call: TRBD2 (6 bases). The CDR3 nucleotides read TGTGCCAGCAGTGAACACACTAGCGAGCAGTTCTTC. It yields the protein CASSEHTSEQFF.